These 7 T cell receptor beta chains share one sample of origin, sequenced in a study of shared clonotypes between healthy human individuals. TCRdb's table, derived via immunoSEQ multiplex PCR, lists solely in-frame clones and lacks some. This sample carries more than 2,000,000 clones, about 92% of them seen once, and the ten largest clones take about 0.13%. Sequencing used naive CD4+ T cells sorted from blood. Subset meaning: CD45RA+ positively selected. The receptors stem from a young man in good health.

This clone was counted once. The chain employs TRBV23-1 and TRBJ1-1; 7 nucleotides match TRBD1. TRBV23-1 is an ORF; its function is uncertain. CDR3 length: 14 amino acids. V gave up 2 bases and J gave up 5 bases; unmatched junction bases: 5. Written as DNA, the CDR3 is TGCGCCAGCAGTCAACCAGGGGGTGTGACTGAAGCTTTCTTT. Translated, it gives CASSQPGGVTEAFF.

The rearrangement joins TRBV25-1 to TRBJ1-6; D unresolved. V dropped 3 bases and J dropped 1 base, with 4 bases sitting between them. The CDR3 length is 14 residues. Germline V gene sequence: CDR1 MGHDK, CDR2 SYGVNS. CDR3 DNA sequence: TGTGCCAGCAGTGAGGGGTCCTATAATTCACCCCTCCACTTT. Its translation: CASSEGSYNSPLHF. The variable domain in full, with the rest retrieved from reference TRBV25-1 and TRBJ1-6, is EADIYQTPRYLVIGTGKKITLECSQTMGHDKMYWYQQDPGMELHLIHYSYGVNSTEKGDLSSESTVSRIRTEHFPLTLESARPSHTSQYLCASSEGSYNSPLHFGNGTRLTVT.

This chain uses TRBV15 with TRBJ1-2; D uncertain. The V end was cut by 1 base, the J end by 3 bases, with 12 bases between. The CDR3 totals 15 residues. Germline CDR1 is LNHNV and CDR2 is YYDKDF (reference sequence). This CDR3 reads CATSRGPIGDYGYTF. The CDR3 DNA reads TGTGCCACCAGCAGAGGCCCGATCGGGGACTATGGCTACACCTTC.

The chain uses TRBV28 and TRBJ1-5; 8 bases map to TRBD1. Germline V lookup: CDR1 MDHEN, CDR2 SYDVKM. The length of the CDR3 is 13 residues. V dropped 9 bases and J dropped 4; count of bases not matched to a gene: 5. CDR3 nucleotides: TGTGCCAGTGGACAGGGAAGAAATCAGCCCCAGCATTTT. As protein: CASGQGRNQPQHF.

V usage is TRBV15 and J usage is TRBJ1-1, with D possibly matching TRBD1 (6 bases). The CDR3 totals 15 residues. The germline V gene has CDR1 LNHNV and CDR2 YYDKDF (reference sequence). The V end was cut by 3 bases, the J end by 1 base, with 12 bases between. CDR3 in DNA: TGTGCCACCAGCAGGGACCCGACAGGGAACACTGAAGCTTTCTTT. The encoded protein is CATSRDPTGNTEAFF.

This chain joins TRBV14 and TRBJ2-1; 7 nucleotides agree with TRBD2. Germline V CDR1 and CDR2: SGHDN, FVKESK. Losses at the gene ends were 4 bases for V and 5 bases for J; bases not matched to a gene: 8. CDR3 length: 15 amino acids. The CDR3 spells CASSPWTSIDNEQFF. The CDR3 DNA reads as TGTGCCAGCAGCCCCTGGACTAGTATCGACAATGAGCAGTTCTTC.

J is TRBJ2-7 and V is TRBV15; the match to TRBD1 covers 11 bases. Germline assignment: CDR1 LNHNV and CDR2 YYDKDF (reference sequence). V lost 4 bases and J lost 6; bases outside the gene matches: 8. The CDR3 contains 15 residues. DNA of the CDR3: TGTGCCACCAGCACGCCGGACAGGGGGCACCTCGAGCAGTACTTC. Protein product: CATSTPDRGHLEQYF.